The rows below give T cell receptor beta chains drawn from one sample of a study of cytomegalovirus exposure and HLA in healthy donors. The repertoire was sequenced with immunoSEQ multiplex PCR; TCRdb's copy has only in-frame clones and lacks some. This table holds some 110,000 clones, under 85% found once. The material sequenced was PBMCs. The receptors come from a young man in good health and CMV-seronegative. The CDR3 runs from the conserved cysteine through the conserved F or W. The order of the fields is CDR3 protein, clone size, V gene. Rows give clone size only sometimes, using once, few, many, or a class for an expanded clone.

CASRRRGLIYEQYF	NA	TRBV11-2
CASSQILAGVETQYF	NA	TRBV4-1
CASSHRDSYYGYTF	few	TRBV7-8
CASSLSRGHNQAFF	few	TRBV5-4
CASSLVGQGGDTQYF	once	TRBV7-2
CASSGPTGQETQYF	NA	TRBV7-9
CASSSIGLATEGQFF	few	TRBV4-3
CASIRGPGGLNYNEQFF	NA	TRBV27
CASSYGGRNGYTF	NA	TRBV7-9
CAISDGQLEGHYGYTF	NA	TRBV10-3